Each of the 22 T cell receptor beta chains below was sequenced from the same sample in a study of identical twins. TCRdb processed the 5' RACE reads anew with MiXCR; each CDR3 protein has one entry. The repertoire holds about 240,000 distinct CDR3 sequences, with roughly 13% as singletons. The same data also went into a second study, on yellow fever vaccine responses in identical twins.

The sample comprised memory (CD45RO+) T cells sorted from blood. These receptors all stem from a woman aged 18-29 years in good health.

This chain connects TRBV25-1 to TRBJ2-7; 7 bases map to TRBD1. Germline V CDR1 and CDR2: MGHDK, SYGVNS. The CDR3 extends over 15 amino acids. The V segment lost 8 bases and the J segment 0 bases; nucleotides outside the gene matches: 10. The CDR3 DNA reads TGTGCCAGCGGCCTGGGGACAGAGCCCTCCTACGAGCAGTACTTC. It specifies CASGLGTEPSYEQYF.

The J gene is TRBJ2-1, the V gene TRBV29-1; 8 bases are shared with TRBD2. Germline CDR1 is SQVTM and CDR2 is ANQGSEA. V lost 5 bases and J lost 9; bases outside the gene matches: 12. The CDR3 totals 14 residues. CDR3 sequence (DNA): TGCAGCGTTCGAAGGACTAGCCCCCGTGGTGAGCAGTTCTTC. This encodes CSVRRTSPRGEQFF.

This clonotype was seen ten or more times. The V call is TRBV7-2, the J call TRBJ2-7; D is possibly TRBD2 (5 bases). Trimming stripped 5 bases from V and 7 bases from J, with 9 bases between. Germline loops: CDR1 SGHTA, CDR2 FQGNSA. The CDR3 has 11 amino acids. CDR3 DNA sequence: TGTGCCAGCAGCATCCGGACTGAGCAGTACTTC. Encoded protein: CASSIRTEQYF.

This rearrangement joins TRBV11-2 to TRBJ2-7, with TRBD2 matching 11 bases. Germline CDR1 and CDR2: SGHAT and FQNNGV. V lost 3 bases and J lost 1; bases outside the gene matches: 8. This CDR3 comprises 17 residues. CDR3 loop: CASSFKVWTSGSYEQYF. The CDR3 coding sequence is TGTGCCAGCAGCTTTAAGGTTTGGACTAGCGGGTCCTACGAGCAGTACTTC.

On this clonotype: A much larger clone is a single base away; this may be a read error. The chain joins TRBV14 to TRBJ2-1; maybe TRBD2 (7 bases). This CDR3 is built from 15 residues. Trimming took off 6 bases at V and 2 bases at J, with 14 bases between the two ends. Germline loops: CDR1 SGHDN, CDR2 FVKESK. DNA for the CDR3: TGTGCCAGCAGTCTGATAGGGGGGGCCTACAATGAGCAGTTCTTC. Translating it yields CASSLIGGAYNEQFF.

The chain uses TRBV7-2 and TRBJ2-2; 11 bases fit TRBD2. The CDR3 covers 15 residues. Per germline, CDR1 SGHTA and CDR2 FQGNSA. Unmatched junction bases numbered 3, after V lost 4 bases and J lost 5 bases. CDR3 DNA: TGTGCCAGCAGCTCCATAGCGGGGGGGACCGGGGAGCTGTTTTTT. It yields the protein CASSSIAGGTGELFF.

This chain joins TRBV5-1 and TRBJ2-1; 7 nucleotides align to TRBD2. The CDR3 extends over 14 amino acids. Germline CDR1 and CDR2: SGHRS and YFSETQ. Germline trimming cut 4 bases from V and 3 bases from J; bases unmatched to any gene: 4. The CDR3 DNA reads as TGCGCCAGCAGCGGCGGGGGTCTCTACAATGAGCAGTTCTTC. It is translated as CASSGGGLYNEQFF.

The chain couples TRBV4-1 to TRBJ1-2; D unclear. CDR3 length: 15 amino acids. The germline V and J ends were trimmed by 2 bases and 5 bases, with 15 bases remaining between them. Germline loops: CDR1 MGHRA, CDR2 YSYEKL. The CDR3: CASSQTGQTIYGYTF. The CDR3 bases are TGCGCCAGCAGCCAAACTGGGCAGACTATTTATGGCTACACCTTC.

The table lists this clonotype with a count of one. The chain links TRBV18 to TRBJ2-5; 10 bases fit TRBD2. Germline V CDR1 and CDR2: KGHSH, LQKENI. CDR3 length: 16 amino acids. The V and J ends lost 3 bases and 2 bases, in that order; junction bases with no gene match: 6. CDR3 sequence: CASSPGGTSAQETQYF. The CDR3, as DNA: TGTGCCAGCTCACCGGGGGGGACTAGCGCACAAGAGACCCAGTACTTC.

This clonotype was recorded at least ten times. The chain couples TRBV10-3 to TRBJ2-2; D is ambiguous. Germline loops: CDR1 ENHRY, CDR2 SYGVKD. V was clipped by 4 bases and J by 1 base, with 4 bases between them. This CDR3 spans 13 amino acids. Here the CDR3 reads CAISVQNTGELFF. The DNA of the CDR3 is TGTGCCATCAGTGTTCAGAACACCGGGGAGCTGTTTTTT.

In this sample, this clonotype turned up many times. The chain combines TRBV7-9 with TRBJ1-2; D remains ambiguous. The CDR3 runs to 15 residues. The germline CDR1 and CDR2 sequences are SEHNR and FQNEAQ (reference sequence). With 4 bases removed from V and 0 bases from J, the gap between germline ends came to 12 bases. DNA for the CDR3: TGTGCCAGCAGCTCCGGGTCTGGAGCTAACTATGGCTACACCTTC. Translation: CASSSGSGANYGYTF.

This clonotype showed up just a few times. CDR3 protein: CASSLYSRGNYGYTF. CDR3 DNA: TGTGCCAGCAGTTTATATTCGAGGGGCAACTATGGCTACACCTTC. The chain is built from TRBV27 and TRBJ1-2; perhaps TRBD1 as D (5 bases). CDR1 is MNHEY, CDR2 SMNVEV, per germline (reference sequence). The CDR3 has 15 amino acids. V dropped 1 base and J dropped 2 bases, with 11 bases sitting between them.

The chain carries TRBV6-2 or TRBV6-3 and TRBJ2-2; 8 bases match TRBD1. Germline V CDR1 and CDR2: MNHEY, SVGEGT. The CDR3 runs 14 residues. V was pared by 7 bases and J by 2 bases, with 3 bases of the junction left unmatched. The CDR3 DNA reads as TGTGCCAGCAAAGACAGGGGTAACACCGGGGAGCTGTTTTTT. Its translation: CASKDRGNTGELFF.

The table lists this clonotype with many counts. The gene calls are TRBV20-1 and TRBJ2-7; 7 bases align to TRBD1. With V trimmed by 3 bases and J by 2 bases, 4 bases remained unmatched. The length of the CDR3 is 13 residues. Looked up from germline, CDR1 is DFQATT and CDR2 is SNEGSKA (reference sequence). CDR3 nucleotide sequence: TGCAGTGCTAGGGGGACAGAGCCCTACGAGCAGTACTTC. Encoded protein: CSARGTEPYEQYF.

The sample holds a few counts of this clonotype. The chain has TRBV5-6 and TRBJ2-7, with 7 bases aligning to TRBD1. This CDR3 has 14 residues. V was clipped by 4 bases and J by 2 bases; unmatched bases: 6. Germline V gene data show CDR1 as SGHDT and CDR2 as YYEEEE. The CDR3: CASSHRDSAYEQYF. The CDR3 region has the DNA TGTGCCAGCAGCCACCGGGACAGTGCCTACGAGCAGTACTTC.

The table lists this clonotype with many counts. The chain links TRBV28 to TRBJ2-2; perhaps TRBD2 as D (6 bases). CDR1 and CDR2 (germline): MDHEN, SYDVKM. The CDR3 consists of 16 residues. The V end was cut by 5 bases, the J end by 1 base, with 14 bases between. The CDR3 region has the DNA TGTGCCAGCAGTGTCCCGGGACTGGAGAACACCGGGGAGCTGTTTTTT. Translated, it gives CASSVPGLENTGELFF.

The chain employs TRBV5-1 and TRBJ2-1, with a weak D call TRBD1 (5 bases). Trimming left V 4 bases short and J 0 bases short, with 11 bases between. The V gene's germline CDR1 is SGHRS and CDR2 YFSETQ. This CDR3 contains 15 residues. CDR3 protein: CASSGALSSYNEQFF. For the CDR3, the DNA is TGCGCCAGCAGCGGGGCTTTGAGCTCCTACAATGAGCAGTTCTTC.

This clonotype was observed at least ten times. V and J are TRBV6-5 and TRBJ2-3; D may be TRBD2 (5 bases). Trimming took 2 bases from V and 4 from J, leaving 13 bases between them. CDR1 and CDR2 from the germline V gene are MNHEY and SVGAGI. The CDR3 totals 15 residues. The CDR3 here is CASSYPSIGSDTQYF. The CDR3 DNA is TGTGCCAGCAGTTACCCTAGCATTGGTTCAGATACGCAGTATTTT.

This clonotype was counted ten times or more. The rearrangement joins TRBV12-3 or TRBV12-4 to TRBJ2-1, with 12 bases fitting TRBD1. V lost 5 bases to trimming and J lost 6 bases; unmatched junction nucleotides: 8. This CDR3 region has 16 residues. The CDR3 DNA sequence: TGTGCCAGCAGTCCCGAACGGGACAGGGGGCTCAATGAGCAGTTCTTC. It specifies CASSPERDRGLNEQFF.

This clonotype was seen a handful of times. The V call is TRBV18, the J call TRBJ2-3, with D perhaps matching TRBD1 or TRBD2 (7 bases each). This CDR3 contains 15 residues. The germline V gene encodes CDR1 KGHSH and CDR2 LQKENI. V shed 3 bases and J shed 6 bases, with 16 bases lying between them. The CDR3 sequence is CASSPENRGGDTQYF. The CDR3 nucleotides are TGTGCCAGCTCACCGGAGAACAGGGGAGGGGATACGCAGTATTTT.

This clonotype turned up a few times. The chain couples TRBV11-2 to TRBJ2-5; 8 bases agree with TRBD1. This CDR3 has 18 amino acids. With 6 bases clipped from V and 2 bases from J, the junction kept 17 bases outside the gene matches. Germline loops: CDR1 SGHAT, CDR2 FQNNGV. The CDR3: CASSFTNQGQGIQETQYF. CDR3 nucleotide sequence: TGTGCCAGCAGTTTCACTAACCAAGGACAGGGAATTCAAGAGACCCAGTACTTC.

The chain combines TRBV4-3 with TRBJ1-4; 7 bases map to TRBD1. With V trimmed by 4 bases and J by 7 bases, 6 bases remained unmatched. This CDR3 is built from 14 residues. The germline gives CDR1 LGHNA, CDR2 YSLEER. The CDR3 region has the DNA TGCGCCAGCAGCCTCGACAGGGACGGTGAAAAACTGTTTTTT. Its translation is CASSLDRDGEKLFF.